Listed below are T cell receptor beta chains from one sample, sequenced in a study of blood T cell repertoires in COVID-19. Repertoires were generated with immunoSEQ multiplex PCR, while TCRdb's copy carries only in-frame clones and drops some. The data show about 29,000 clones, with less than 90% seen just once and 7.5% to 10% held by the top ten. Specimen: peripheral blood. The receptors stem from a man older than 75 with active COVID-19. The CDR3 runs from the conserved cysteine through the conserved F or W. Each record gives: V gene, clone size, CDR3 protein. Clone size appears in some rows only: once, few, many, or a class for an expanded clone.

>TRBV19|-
CASSNPGGPNTEAFF
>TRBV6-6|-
CASRQQGHSSGNTIYF
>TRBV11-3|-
CASSPQPVSVAGELFF
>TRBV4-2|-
CASSQAGRREQYF
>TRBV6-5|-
CASRTEGAKYGYTF
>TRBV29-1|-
CSVGTGQETQYF
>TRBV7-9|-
CASSLEALPGTEAFF
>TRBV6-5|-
CATTTSGGQETQYF
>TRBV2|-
CASSEFGTTNSPLHF
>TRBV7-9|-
CASSPGGNSNQPQHF
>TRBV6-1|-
CASSELGGTNEKLFF
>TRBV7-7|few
CASRRGTSGTDTQYF
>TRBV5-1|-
CASSLESGGAIGDTQYF
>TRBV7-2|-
CASRRRDRVDEKLFF
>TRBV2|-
CASSGGTGRADTQYF
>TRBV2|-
CASSGQGRIAQPQHF
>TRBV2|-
CASRLPGGPYEQYF
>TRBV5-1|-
CASSGTGGETQYF
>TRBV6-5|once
CASSYEQGAFGELFF
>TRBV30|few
CAWSVQTNYGYTF